This TCR beta chain was sequenced in a study of CD8 T cells in Susac syndrome. With random hexamers, roughly 0.45 to 1 ug RNA was reverse transcribed. Amplification of TCR beta CDR3 was carried out by immunoSEQ multiplex PCR, which covered 54 Vbeta and 13 Jbeta segments. Using its own MiXCR run on the immunoSEQ multiplex PCR reads, TCRdb lists one record per CDR3 protein. The data show more than 200,000 distinct CDR3 sequences, 94% seen once. V lost 5 bases and J lost 6, with 14 bases in between. Looked up from germline, CDR1 is SGHTA and CDR2 is FQGNSA. The CDR3 has 14 residues. This clonotype was seen a single time.

This clonotype was obtained from a human donor with Susac syndrome. This rearrangement joins TRBV7-2 to TRBJ1-5; tentatively, D is TRBD1 (6 bases). Sequenced: CD4+ T cells from PBMCs. CDR3 protein: CASSDTGSAQPQHF. As DNA, the CDR3 is TGTGCCAGCAGCGATACAGGGTCGGCTCAGCCCCAGCATTTT.